These 32 T cell receptor beta chains were sequenced from one sample in a study of OX40 agonist ivuxolimab in advanced cancers. Sequencing used immunoSEQ multiplex PCR; TCRdb keeps in-frame clones, though not all of them. This table has some 48,000 clones, roughly 81% appearing once. The specimen was CD4+ or CD8+ T cells sorted from blood, collected in a trial of the OX40 agonist ivuxolimab. Every receptor here comes from an adult with an advanced solid tumor such as melanoma, head and neck, liver or kidney cancer.

The chain carries TRBV20-1 and TRBJ2-3; D possibly corresponds to TRBD2 (5 bases). V was pared by 6 bases and J by 9 bases, with 13 bases between. In germline, CDR1 is DFQATT, CDR2 SNEGSKA (reference sequence). The CDR3 runs 11 residues. The CDR3 loop reads CSASSEVTQYF. The DNA for the CDR3 is TGCAGTGCCAGCTCGGAGGTAACGCAGTATTTT.

The rearrangement joins TRBV7-2 to TRBJ1-3; the match to TRBD1 covers 8 bases. Germline loops: CDR1 SGHTA, CDR2 FQGNSA. After removal of 4 bases from V and 4 bases from J, the junction contained 12 bases not matched to a gene. This CDR3 has 17 amino acids. The CDR3 DNA sequence: TGTGCCAGCAGCTGGAGCGGACAGGGATTATCAGGAAACACCATATATTTT. Translation gives CASSWSGQGLSGNTIYF.

This chain uses TRBV5-1 with TRBJ2-1; 7 nucleotides line up with TRBD2. The germline V gene encodes CDR1 SGHRS and CDR2 YFSETQ. The length of the CDR3 is 13 residues. Trimming at V came to 9 bases and at J to 5 bases, leaving 8 bases not matched to a gene. Here the CDR3 DNA reads TGCGCCACGGGGCTAGCGGAGAACAATGAGCAGTTCTTC. Translating gives CATGLAENNEQFF.

The J gene is TRBJ2-7, the V gene TRBV29-1, with D maybe TRBD1 (5 bases). Trimming removed 7 bases from V and 4 bases from J, with 11 bases in between. Germline-derived CDR1 and CDR2 are SQVTM and ANQGSEA. There are 11 residues in the CDR3. CDR3: CSAPTAYEQYF. Written as DNA, the CDR3 is TGCAGCGCCCCGACAGCGTACGAGCAGTACTTC.

Comment on this clone: Other DNA sequences in this specimen translate into the identical CDR3. V is TRBV11-3 and J is TRBJ2-2; the D is unclear. The CDR3 has 15 residues. V was clipped by 5 bases and J by 5 bases, with 15 bases between them. Germline values: CDR1 SGHNT, CDR2 YENEEA. The CDR3 DNA reads TGTGCCAGCAGCCTCTCAGGATTGGGGACCGGGGAGCTGTTTTTT. Translation: CASSLSGLGTGELFF.

Note on this clone: The junction departs from germline at one end; a sequencing error may be responsible. The sample has other DNA sequences that encode this CDR3 too. This chain uses TRBV5-4 with TRBJ2-3; no firm D call. The CDR3 consists of 13 residues. Germline CDR1 and CDR2: SGHNT and YYREEE (reference sequence). The CDR3 region has the DNA TGCGCCAGCAGCCGCGACAGCACAGATACGCAGTATTTT. Its protein product is CASSRDSTDTQYF.

The chain links TRBV19 to TRBJ2-7; 10 positions agree with TRBD2. The CDR3 extends over 15 amino acids. V dropped 4 bases and J dropped 6; count of bases not matched to a gene: 9. Germline lookup yields CDR1 LNHDA and CDR2 SQIVND (reference sequence). The CDR3 loop reads CASSTQAGGPLEQYF. The CDR3 DNA reads TGTGCCAGTAGTACCCAAGCGGGAGGGCCACTCGAGCAGTACTTC.

The rearrangement joins TRBV15 to TRBJ2-7; 10 bases agree with TRBD1. The CDR3 spans 15 residues. J gave up 3 bases and V 0 bases, and 2 bases lay outside the gene matches. From germline, CDR1 is LNHNV and CDR2 YYDKDF (reference sequence). CDR3 amino acids: CATSRDRDRGYEQYF. In DNA form, the CDR3 reads TGTGCCACCAGCAGAGATCGGGACAGGGGCTACGAGCAGTACTTC.

This clone was detected a few times. The CDR3 DNA is TGTGCCTGGAGTACGGGGGTGAACACTGAAGCTTTCTTT. It encodes CAWSTGVNTEAFF. V and J are TRBV30 and TRBJ1-1; D perhaps matches TRBD1 (5 bases). In germline, CDR1 is GTSNPN, CDR2 SVGIG (reference sequence). V lost 2 bases and J 0 bases, leaving 7 bases between the germline ends. The CDR3 has 13 amino acids.

V and J are TRBV6-6 and TRBJ2-1, with D possibly being TRBD1 (6 bases). The CDR3 sequence is 16 residues long. Trimming pared 5 bases from V and 0 bases from J, leaving 14 bases between. Germline CDR1 MNHNY, CDR2 SVGAGI (reference sequence). CDR3: CASSTLRGSSYNEQFF. CDR3 DNA: TGTGCCAGCAGTACCCTGAGGGGGTCCTCCTACAATGAGCAGTTCTTC.

This chain connects TRBV10-1 to TRBJ2-1; 9 bases line up with TRBD1. This CDR3 spans 15 amino acids. Losses at the gene ends were 6 bases for V and 5 bases for J; bases not matched to a gene: 8. Germline assignment: CDR1 WNHNN and CDR2 SYGVQD (reference sequence). Here the CDR3 reads CASRPDRGFDNEQFF. The CDR3 DNA reads TGCGCCAGCAGACCGGACAGGGGATTTGACAATGAGCAGTTCTTC.

The chain couples TRBV11-3 to TRBJ1-2, with unresolved D. CDR1 and CDR2 from the germline V gene are SGHNT and YENEEA. Trimming left V 0 bases short and J 2 bases short, with 10 bases between. CDR3 length equals 15 residues. The CDR3: CASSLEPPGNYGYTF. In nucleotides, the CDR3 is TGTGCCAGCAGCTTAGAACCGCCGGGAAACTATGGCTACACCTTC.

The chain employs TRBV20-1 and TRBJ1-1; no clear D. This CDR3 is built from 11 residues. Trimming cost V 6 bases and J 0 bases, with 5 bases left between them. Germline lookup yields CDR1 DFQATT and CDR2 SNEGSKA (reference sequence). The CDR3 protein is CSALVNTEAFF. CDR3 nucleotides: TGCAGTGCCCTAGTGAACACTGAAGCTTTCTTT.

Regarding this clone: One junction end does not reproduce the germline sequence, and a read error may be involved. The chain carries TRBV4-1 and TRBJ2-5; possibly TRBD2 for D (6 bases). Germline CDR1 MGHRA, CDR2 YSYEKL. CDR3 size: 15 residues. CDR3 nucleotides: TGCGCCAGCAGCCAAGTTGCACGGACGCTCTACGGCGGGGACTTC. Amino acids: CASSQVARTLYGGDF.

The gene calls are TRBV13 and TRBJ1-2, with TRBD1 matching 9 bases. The CDR3 runs to 15 residues. V was clipped by 5 bases and J by 1 base; unmatched bases: 5. The germline V gene encodes CDR1 PRHDT and CDR2 FYEKMQ (reference sequence). The CDR3 bases are TGTGCCAGCAGCGTCCGACAGGGGGGTAACTATGGCTACACCTTC. It encodes CASSVRQGGNYGYTF. Supplemented by reference TRBV13 and TRBJ1-2, the full variable domain reads AAGVIQSPRHLIKEKRETATLKCYPIPRHDTVYWYQQGPGQDPQFLISFYEKMQSDKGSIPDRFSAQQFSDYHSELNMSSLELGDSALYFCASSVRQGGNYGYTFGSGTRLTVV.

The V and J genes are TRBV5-1 and TRBJ1-1, with D maybe TRBD1 (5 bases). This CDR3 comprises 15 residues. The germline CDR1 and CDR2 sequences are SGHRS and YFSETQ. The V gene lost 4 bases and the J gene lost 8 bases, with 21 bases spanning the gap. CDR3 bases: TGCGCCAGCAGCCCGGAGGTCCGGGGGGGGTACGAAGCTTTCTTT. Amino acids: CASSPEVRGGYEAFF. Drawing the rest from reference TRBV5-1 and TRBJ1-1, the complete variable domain is KAGVTQTPRYLIKTRGQQVTLSCSPISGHRSVSWYQQTPGQGLQFLFEYFSETQRNKGNFPGRFSGRQFSNSRSEMNVSTLELGDSALYLCASSPEVRGGYEAFFGQGTRLTVV.

The rearrangement uses TRBV29-1 and TRBJ2-1; D could derive from TRBD1 or TRBD2 (5 bases each). In germline, CDR1 is SQVTM, CDR2 ANQGSEA. This CDR3 has 14 amino acids. Trimming stripped 3 bases from V and 3 bases from J, with 12 bases between. CDR3 sequence (DNA): TGCAGCGTTGATGGGGCTAGCCTCTACAATGAGCAGTTCTTC. Its translation is CSVDGASLYNEQFF.

The chain couples TRBV5-4 to TRBJ2-5, with 7 bases aligning to TRBD2. V was clipped by 3 bases and J by 5 bases; unmatched bases: 7. This CDR3 is 14 amino acids long. Looked up from germline, CDR1 is SGHNT and CDR2 is YYREEE (reference sequence). DNA of the CDR3: TGTGCCAGCAGCTCTGGGACTATTTTCGAGACCCAGTACTTC. The encoded protein is CASSSGTIFETQYF.

With regard to this clone: An end of the junction differs from the germline gene, which may be a read error. Other nucleotide sequences from this sample produce the same CDR3. The chain combines TRBV7-2 with TRBJ1-6, with D unclear. Germline CDR1 reads SGHTA; CDR2 reads FQGNSA. The CDR3 has 15 residues. CDR3 coding DNA: TGCGCCAGCAGCTTGGCGGTGCCCTATAATTCACCCCTCCACTTT. This translates into CASSLAVPYNSPLHF.

The chain has TRBV7-8 and TRBJ2-2; TRBD1 matches at 7 bases. The CDR3 covers 16 residues. The V gene's germline CDR1 is SGHVS and CDR2 FQNEAQ. Trimming at V came to 7 bases and at J to 1 base, leaving 9 bases not matched to a gene. The CDR3 sequence: CASINRGDRNTGELFF. Here the CDR3 DNA reads TGTGCCAGCATCAACAGAGGGGACAGGAACACCGGGGAGCTGTTTTTT.

J is TRBJ1-5 and V is TRBV9; D remains unclear. V was trimmed by 0 bases and J by 2 bases, leaving 3 bases between them. The CDR3 is 13 residues long. CDR1 SGDLS and CDR2 YYNGEE come from the germline V gene. The chain's CDR3 is CASSVAGNQPQHF. The CDR3 region has the DNA TGTGCCAGCAGCGTAGCGGGCAATCAGCCCCAGCATTTT.

The rearrangement uses TRBV6-1 and TRBJ2-3, with D possibly being TRBD1 (5 bases). The CDR3 has 13 residues. Trimming took off 7 bases at V and 11 bases at J, with 19 bases between the two ends. Germline CDR1 is MNHNS and CDR2 is SASEGT. This CDR3 reads CASTLDGLGVQYF. The CDR3 nucleotides are TGTGCCAGCACCCTAGATGGTCTAGGGGTGCAGTATTTT.

The gene calls are TRBV12-5 and TRBJ2-1, with D possibly matching TRBD2 (5 bases). The germline V and J ends were trimmed by 2 bases and 9 bases, with 11 bases remaining between them. The CDR3 sequence is 13 residues long. The germline gives CDR1 LGHNT, CDR2 FRNRAP. DNA for the CDR3: TGTGCTAGTGGTTTGAACTCCGCGGGTGAGCAGTTCTTC. It encodes CASGLNSAGEQFF.

The J gene is TRBJ2-5, the V gene TRBV29-1; 8 bases are a match to TRBD1. With V trimmed by 4 bases and J by 4 bases, 2 bases remained unmatched. CDR3 size: 12 residues. Germline CDR1 and CDR2: SQVTM and ANQGSEA. The CDR3 sequence is CSVAGGGETQYF. The DNA of the CDR3 is TGCAGCGTTGCAGGGGGCGGAGAGACCCAGTACTTC.

The chain is built from TRBV10-2 and TRBJ2-1, with 7 positions matching TRBD2. The V and J ends lost 2 bases and 4 bases, in that order; junction bases with no gene match: 2. The CDR3 length is 14 residues. Germline values: CDR1 WSHSY, CDR2 SAAADI. The CDR3 reads CASSEVREYNEQFF. For the CDR3, the DNA is TGCGCCAGCAGTGAGGTGCGGGAGTACAATGAGCAGTTCTTC.

The chain is built from TRBV11-2 and TRBJ2-5; D unresolved. There are 13 residues in the CDR3. Trimming cost V 1 base and J 1 base, with 4 bases left between them. The germline gives CDR1 SGHAT, CDR2 FQNNGV. The CDR3 loop reads CASSLGSQETQYF. The DNA for the CDR3 is TGTGCCAGCAGCTTAGGCAGCCAAGAGACCCAGTACTTC.

The V call is TRBV6-5, the J call TRBJ2-3, with D possibly matching TRBD2 (5 bases). CDR3 length equals 15 residues. Germline V CDR1 and CDR2: MNHEY, SVGAGI. V lost 7 bases and J lost 5, with 19 bases in between. Written as DNA, the CDR3 is TGTGCCAGCACCGACGCTGAGGGCAGCCGAGATACGCAGTATTTT. It translates to CASTDAEGSRDTQYF.

CDR3 residues: CASSFPGSNYGYTF. The CDR3, as DNA: TGTGCCAGCAGCTTCCCCGGTTCTAACTATGGCTACACCTTC. The rearrangement links TRBV5-5 to TRBJ1-2, with unresolved D. Trimming left V 2 bases short and J 0 bases short, with 8 bases between. CDR1 and CDR2 from the germline V gene are SGHKS and YYEKEE (reference sequence). This CDR3 is built from 14 residues.

This clone appeared once. The rearrangement uses TRBV11-2 and TRBJ2-5; D unresolved. The CDR3 has 13 amino acids. V lost 4 bases to trimming and J lost 6 bases, with 12 bases between them. Germline V gene data show CDR1 as SGHAT and CDR2 as FQNNGV. The CDR3 DNA is TGTGCCAGCAGCTCCGACTTGTTACAGACCCAGTACTTC. Its protein is CASSSDLLQTQYF.

The rearrangement uses TRBV21-1 and TRBJ2-7; the table's TRBD2 call for D was not verified on the DNA. TRBV21-1 is deemed a pseudogene. This CDR3 comprises 17 residues. The CDR3 DNA reads TGTGCCAGCAGCAAATCGCGAAGGGGGGAGGGCTTGTACGAGCAGTACTTC. Amino acid sequence: CASSKSRRGEGLYEQYF.

The chain is built from TRBV5-5 and TRBJ2-3; tentative D call: TRBD2 (5 bases). CDR1 is SGHKS, CDR2 YYEKEE, per germline (reference sequence). The CDR3 is made up of 16 amino acids. V was clipped by 2 bases and J by 2 bases, with 15 bases between them. This CDR3 is CASSFGINLATDTQYF. CDR3 in DNA: TGTGCCAGCAGCTTTGGTATTAATCTAGCCACAGATACGCAGTATTTT. Supplemented by reference TRBV5-5 and TRBJ2-3, the full variable domain reads DAGVTQSPTHLIKTRGQQVTLRCSPISGHKSVSWYQQVLGQGPQFIFQYYEKEERGRGNFPDRFSARQFPNYSSELNVNALLLGDSALYLCASSFGINLATDTQYFGPGTRLTVL.

For this clone: The same CDR3 can be traced to other DNA sequences in this sample. The chain uses TRBV19 and TRBJ2-1; TRBD2 is a possible D gene (7 bases). V was shortened by 1 base and J by 5 bases, with 15 bases between the two germline ends. Germline V lookup: CDR1 LNHDA, CDR2 SQIVND (reference sequence). CDR3 length: 16 amino acids. CDR3 sequence (DNA): TGTGCCAGTAGTATAGGTGGGGGGAGGGGGAACAATGAGCAGTTCTTC. This encodes CASSIGGGRGNNEQFF.